This T cell receptor beta chain was documented in a study of spatial heterogeneity in lung cancer. Study context: Two to three years after resection was the median timing of the follow-up PBMC samples, which were sequenced when available. Raw-read counts averaged over ten per unique TCR and UMI combination.

MiXCR was run by TCRdb on the 5' RACE reads, yielding one entry per CDR3 protein. The sample consists of fewer than 30,000 distinct CDR3 sequences, roughly 6% of them appearing once. The table lists this clonotype with a few counts. The time point was: blood at routine non-recurrence follow-up after resection. No cells were sorted before sequencing. The whole RNA sequenced was extracted from tumor, nontumor lung or frozen PBMC. Looked up from germline, CDR1 is KGHDR and CDR2 is SFDVKD. Trimming took 3 bases from V and 8 from J; bases not matched to a gene: 8. This CDR3 region has 14 residues. The material was PBMCs, obtained at follow-up. The TCR sequence derives from a male donor with early-stage non-small cell lung cancer. The V and J genes are TRBV24-1 and TRBJ1-2, with TRBD1 matching 7 bases. Here the CDR3 DNA reads TGTGCCACCAGTGATAGCCGACAGGGACTAGGCTACACCTTC. It specifies CATSDSRQGLGYTF.